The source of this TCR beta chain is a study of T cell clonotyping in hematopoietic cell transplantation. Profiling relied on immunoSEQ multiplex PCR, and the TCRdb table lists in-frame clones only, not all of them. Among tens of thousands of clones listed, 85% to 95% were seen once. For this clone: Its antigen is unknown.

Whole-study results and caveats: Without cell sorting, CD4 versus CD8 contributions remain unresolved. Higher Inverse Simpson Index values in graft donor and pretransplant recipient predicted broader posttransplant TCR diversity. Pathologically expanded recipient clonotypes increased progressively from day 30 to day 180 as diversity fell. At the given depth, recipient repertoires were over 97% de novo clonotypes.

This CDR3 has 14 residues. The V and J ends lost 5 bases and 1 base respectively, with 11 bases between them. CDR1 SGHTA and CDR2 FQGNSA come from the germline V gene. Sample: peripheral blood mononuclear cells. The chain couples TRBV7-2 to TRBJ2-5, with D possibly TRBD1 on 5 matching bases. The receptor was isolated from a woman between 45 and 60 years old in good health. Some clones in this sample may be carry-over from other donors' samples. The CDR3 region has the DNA TGTGCCAGCAGCCCCGACAGATTCCAAGAGACCCAGTACTTC. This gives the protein CASSPDRFQETQYF.